This TCR beta chain was retrieved from a study of blood T cells in healthy people across ages. Next came a second PCR, run for about 6 to 11 cycles, which used a sample-barcoded 5' primer along with a J-beta primer mix. TCRdb redid the calling of the 5' RACE reads with MiXCR, one entry per CDR3 protein. Of 1.5 million to 2 million distinct CDR3 sequences in the sample, 28% were seen once. Only a few counts were recorded for this clonotype. Germline-derived CDR1 and CDR2 are DFQATT and SNEGSKA (reference sequence). Trimming shortened V by 2 bases and J by 0 bases, and 9 bases separated the two germline ends. The CDR3 contains 14 residues.

The chain employs TRBV20-1 and TRBJ2-3; TRBD1 or TRBD2 may be the D gene (5 bases each). The sequence derives from a woman younger than 45 in good health. Sequenced: blood. CDR3: CSARRDRSTDTQYF. The CDR3 coding sequence is TGCAGTGCTAGACGGGACCGAAGCACAGATACGCAGTATTTT.